Listed below are T cell receptor beta chains from one sample, sequenced in a study of blood T cells in healthy people across ages. TCRdb re-analysed the 5' RACE reads in MiXCR, keeping a single row per CDR3 protein. This table has about 580,000 distinct CDR3 sequences, about 45% appearing once. Sequencing was performed on blood. The origin of the receptors is a man older than 75 in good health. Each CDR3 is given with its conserved first and last residue. Fields, in order: clone size, D gene, J gene, V gene, CDR3 DNA, CDR3 protein. A D gene is named only where the DNA matches it firmly. The size of a clone is reported for some rows only, either as once, few or many, or as a class for expanded clones.

NA | TRBD2 | TRBJ2-3 | TRBV5-1 | TGCGCCAGCAGCCCACTAGCGGGACTGAAAGATACGCAGTATTTT | CASSPLAGLKDTQYF
few | TRBD1 | TRBJ2-1 | TRBV4-3 | TGCGCCAGCTCCCCACGCGGGACAGGAGCTTACAATGAGCAGTTCTTC | CASSPRGTGAYNEQFF
few | TRBD2 | TRBJ2-7 | TRBV7-2 | TGTGCCAGCAGCTTAGTTCCTAGCGGGAGGAACCCCTACGAGCAGTACTTC | CASSLVPSGRNPYEQYF
NA | NA | TRBJ2-4 | TRBV6-5 | TGTGCCAGCAGTTACTCGAGAGGGTCCAAAAACATTCAGTACTTC | CASSYSRGSKNIQYF
NA | NA | TRBJ2-7 | TRBV4-2 | TGTGCCAGCAGCCAAGGCCCCGGGGGTCTGGGCGAGCAGTACTTC | CASSQGPGGLGEQYF
NA | NA | TRBJ2-1 | TRBV6-2/TRBV6-3 | TGTGCCAGCAGTTATGGCAGAAGCTACAATGAGCAGTTCTTC | CASSYGRSYNEQFF
NA | NA | TRBJ1-5 | TRBV19 | TGTGCCAGCGGGGAGTTGAATCAGCCCCAGCATTTT | CASGELNQPQHF
NA | TRBD2 | TRBJ2-5 | TRBV6-2/TRBV6-3 | TGTGCCAGCAGTTACTCTCGGCTAGCGGGGGTAACGTACCAAGAGACCCAGTACTTC | CASSYSRLAGVTYQETQYF
NA | TRBD2 | TRBJ2-1 | TRBV20-1 | TGCAGTGCTAGCGGAGGACTAGCAGCGGCCTACAATGAGCAGTTCTTC | CSASGGLAAAYNEQFF
once | TRBD1 | TRBJ2-2 | TRBV9 | TGTGCCAGCAGCGCCGCGGGACAGGGTTTTGCCGGGGAGCTGTTTTTT | CASSAAGQGFAGELFF
NA | NA | TRBJ1-6 | TRBV6-1 | TGTGCCAGTACACAGGGATTTGGGAATTCACCCCTCCACTTT | CASTQGFGNSPLHF
NA | TRBD2 | TRBJ2-1 | TRBV28 | TGTGCCAGCAGTCCTCGAGGACTAGCGGGAGGCTCCTACAATGAGCAGTTCTTC | CASSPRGLAGGSYNEQFF
NA | NA | TRBJ2-7 | TRBV29-1 | TGCAGGGGGGGCGAACCCTACAATGAGCAGTACTTC | CRGGEPYNEQYF
once | NA | TRBJ1-2 | TRBV20-1 | TGCAGTGCTAGTCCAGGGTACTATGGCTACACCTTC | CSASPGYYGYTF
once | TRBD1 | TRBJ1-2 | TRBV20-1 | TGCAGTGCCCCGACAGGGGTGGACTATGGCTACACCTTC | CSAPTGVDYGYTF